This TCR beta chain was recorded in a study of early T cells in non-severe SARS-CoV-2 infection. Overall study context: Bulk RNA isolated from unsorted whole blood underwent sequencing; chains were not paired. Study-wide results and caveats: There was a bias toward anti-spike CD8 responses in VDJdb matching, which missed private and CD4 specificities.

The CDR3 runs 13 residues. Germline values: CDR1 SQVTM, CDR2 ANQGSEA. V shed 4 bases and J shed 3 bases, with 12 bases lying between them. Regarding this clonotype: The antigen is undetermined.

Individual cDNA molecules were tagged with unique molecular identifiers. From the 5' RACE reads, TCRdb called clonotypes with MiXCR, one entry per CDR3 protein. The data show 55,000 to 65,000 distinct CDR3 sequences, 8% to 10% seen once. V is TRBV29-1 and J is TRBJ1-1; D might be TRBD1 (6 bases). Specimen: whole blood. The TCR originated in an adult who was a healthcare worker with PCR-confirmed SARS-CoV-2 infection or an uninfected control (not recorded which). CDR3 loop: CSVGKGGDTEAFF. The CDR3 DNA sequence: TGCAGCGTTGGTAAGGGGGGAGACACTGAAGCTTTCTTT.